A single TCR beta chain is shown here with its context. The data were produced by immunoSEQ multiplex PCR, yet TCRdb's version contains in-frame clones alone and is incomplete. In the table there are 150,000 to 200,000 clones, about 85% of which are singletons. The germline V gene has CDR1 SGHRS and CDR2 YFSETQ. This CDR3 region has 17 residues. V was pared by 6 bases and J by 4 bases, with 16 bases of the junction left unmatched. This specimen belongs to a study of blood T cell repertoires in COVID-19. The genes are TRBV5-1 and TRBJ1-1, with 9 bases matching TRBD1. The sequenced sample consisted of peripheral blood. The TCR sequence derives from a man between 65 and 85 years old who had recovered from COVID-19. CDR3 DNA: TGCGCCAGCACACTGACTCCGGGACAGGGTATGGGCACTGAAGCTTTCTTT. Translation: CASTLTPGQGMGTEAFF.